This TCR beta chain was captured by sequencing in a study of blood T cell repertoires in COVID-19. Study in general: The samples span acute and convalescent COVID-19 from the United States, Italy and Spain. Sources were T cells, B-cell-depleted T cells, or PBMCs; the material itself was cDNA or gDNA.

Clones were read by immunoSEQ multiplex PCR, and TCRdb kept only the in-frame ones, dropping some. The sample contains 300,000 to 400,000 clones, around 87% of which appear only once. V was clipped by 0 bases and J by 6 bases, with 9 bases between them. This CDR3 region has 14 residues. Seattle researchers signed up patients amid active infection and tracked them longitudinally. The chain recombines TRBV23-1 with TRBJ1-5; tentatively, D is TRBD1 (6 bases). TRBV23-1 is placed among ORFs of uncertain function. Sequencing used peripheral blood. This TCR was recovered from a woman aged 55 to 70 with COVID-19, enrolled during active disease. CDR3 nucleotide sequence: TGCGCCAGCAGTCAATCGGGGGACACTCAGCCCCAGCATTTT. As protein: CASSQSGDTQPQHF.